A selection of T cell receptor beta chains follows, all from one sample in a study of PD-1 and CTLA-4 blockade in melanoma. Libraries were prepared by immunoSEQ multiplex PCR; TCRdb keeps only in-frame clonotypes and omits some of them. The sample includes tens of thousands of clones, around 90% of them seen just once. The sample here was CD8+ T cells from peripheral blood, taken from a patient given anti-PD-1 treatment. The receptors derive from a human donor with melanoma. Both conserved end residues are part of each CDR3. The D gene is left open where the match is weak. Clone size is given for some rows only: seen once, a few or many times, or a class if the clone is expanded.

J gene: TRBJ2-1; D gene: TRBD1; V gene: TRBV27; clone size: NA; CDR3 DNA: TGTGCCAGCAGTCCGCTTAAGGACAGGGACAATGAGCAGTTCTTC; CDR3 protein: CASSPLKDRDNEQFF
J gene: TRBJ2-7; D gene: TRBD1; V gene: TRBV9; clone size: NA; CDR3 DNA: TGTGCCAGCAGCGCAGAGGACAGGGATGAAGAGCAGTACTTC; CDR3 protein: CASSAEDRDEEQYF
J gene: TRBJ2-2; D gene: NA; V gene: TRBV27; clone size: NA; CDR3 DNA: TGTGCCAGCTCCCCTCGGGGCGGGGAGCTGTTTTTT; CDR3 protein: CASSPRGGELFF
J gene: TRBJ2-1; D gene: TRBD2; V gene: TRBV7-9; clone size: NA; CDR3 DNA: TGTGCCAGCAGCTTAACCGGGACTATATACAATGAGCAGTTCTTC; CDR3 protein: CASSLTGTIYNEQFF
J gene: TRBJ2-7; D gene: TRBD2; V gene: TRBV28; clone size: few; CDR3 DNA: TGTGCCAGCAGTTCAGGAGTAGATCTAGCGGGATTCTACGAGCAGTACTTC; CDR3 protein: CASSSGVDLAGFYEQYF
J gene: TRBJ1-6; D gene: TRBD1; V gene: TRBV14; clone size: once; CDR3 DNA: TGTGCCAGCAGCCAATCGTGGACAGGGGATCTTTTGGGAAATTCACCCCTCCACTTT; CDR3 protein: CASSQSWTGDLLGNSPLHF
J gene: TRBJ2-7; D gene: NA; V gene: TRBV5-1; clone size: once; CDR3 DNA: TGCGCCAGCAGCCAAACGGGCGAGCAGTACTTC; CDR3 protein: CASSQTGEQYF
J gene: TRBJ1-2; D gene: TRBD1; V gene: TRBV27; clone size: NA; CDR3 DNA: TGTGCCAGCAGTTTATATGAGGGGGCGCGGGGCTACACCTTC; CDR3 protein: CASSLYEGARGYTF
J gene: TRBJ1-2; D gene: NA; V gene: TRBV5-4; clone size: NA; CDR3 DNA: TGTGCCAGCAGCTTGACGAATAACTATGGCTACACCTTC; CDR3 protein: CASSLTNNYGYTF
J gene: TRBJ1-5; D gene: NA; V gene: TRBV12-3/TRBV12-4; clone size: few; CDR3 DNA: TGTGCCAGCAGTCTGGTCAATCAGCCCCAGCATTTT; CDR3 protein: CASSLVNQPQHF
J gene: TRBJ2-1; D gene: TRBD2; V gene: TRBV5-5; clone size: NA; CDR3 DNA: TGTGCCAGCAGCTCAGGGGAACTAGCGGATTACAATGAGCAGTTCTTC; CDR3 protein: CASSSGELADYNEQFF
J gene: TRBJ1-1; D gene: NA; V gene: TRBV7-9; clone size: NA; CDR3 DNA: TGTGCCAGCAGCTTTAACGGGGACCTCCCCCGAAACACTGAAGCTTTCTTT; CDR3 protein: CASSFNGDLPRNTEAFF
J gene: TRBJ1-4; D gene: NA; V gene: TRBV9; clone size: NA; CDR3 DNA: TGTGCCAGCACTAACAACCGGGACGGTGAAAAACTGTTTTTT; CDR3 protein: CASTNNRDGEKLFF
J gene: TRBJ1-6; D gene: TRBD1; V gene: TRBV5-1; clone size: NA; CDR3 DNA: TGCGCCAGCAGGGAGGGGGCGATGAATAATTCACCCCTCCACTTT; CDR3 protein: CASREGAMNNSPLHF
J gene: TRBJ2-7; D gene: NA; V gene: TRBV19; clone size: NA; CDR3 DNA: TGTGCCAGTAGTATCTCCCGGGGTCCCTACGAGCAGTACTTC; CDR3 protein: CASSISRGPYEQYF
J gene: TRBJ2-7; D gene: TRBD2; V gene: TRBV30; clone size: NA; CDR3 DNA: TGTGCCTGGAGCCCGCACCCGGCGGGGACTAAAGAGCAGTACTTC; CDR3 protein: CAWSPHPAGTKEQYF
J gene: TRBJ1-1; D gene: NA; V gene: TRBV29-1; clone size: NA; CDR3 DNA: TGCAGCGTTGAAGAGATTCTTAACACTGAAGCTTTCTTT; CDR3 protein: CSVEEILNTEAFF